This TCR beta chain comes out of a study of T-cell memory formation after mild COVID-19. Overall study results and limits: Memory cells collected pre-infection included some clones that later responded, suggesting cross-reactive memory joined.

V was pared by 0 bases and J by 4 bases, with 5 bases of the junction left unmatched. Germline loops: CDR1 LGHNA, CDR2 YNFKEQ. The CDR3 totals 15 residues. TCRdb reprocessed the 5' RACE reads with MiXCR, giving one entry per CDR3 protein. The sample has approximately 290,000 distinct CDR3 sequences, approximately 19% seen once. This clonotype appeared a few times. Antigen: not known. The clonotype originates from a man in his late teens or twenties who had mild COVID-19 (a few samples of this study predate the infection). Cell type and time point are not known. Sequenced input: PBMCs or a T cell subset sorted from them (not recorded which). The chain couples TRBV4-2 to TRBJ2-7; 8 bases fit TRBD1. CDR3 in amino acids: CASSQDHDRGYEQYF. The CDR3 nucleotides read TGTGCCAGCAGCCAAGATCATGACAGGGGTTACGAGCAGTACTTC.